The 2 T cell receptor beta chains below were found in one sample sequenced in a study of cytomegalovirus exposure and HLA in healthy donors. 13 Jbeta primers and 60 Vbeta primers were used for the PCR. Measured with immunoSEQ multiplex PCR; TCRdb has only the in-frame clones, and not every one. The data show 130,000 to 150,000 clones, approximately 78% seen once. Source material: PBMCs. The receptors derive from a middle-aged man in good health and CMV-seropositive.

The chain links TRBV18 to TRBJ2-5, with 8 bases identical to TRBD2. The CDR3 sequence is 15 residues long. V lost 2 bases to trimming and J lost 5 bases; unmatched junction nucleotides: 7. Per the germline V gene, CDR1 is KGHSH and CDR2 is LQKENI. The CDR3 spells CASSPVLAGMETQYF. The DNA for the CDR3 is TGTGCCAGCTCACCAGTTCTAGCGGGTATGGAGACCCAGTACTTC.

The chain employs TRBV29-1 and TRBJ2-3; 7 nucleotides line up with TRBD1. This CDR3 spans 13 amino acids. Germline trimming cut 6 bases from V and 4 bases from J; bases unmatched to any gene: 7. Looked up from germline, CDR1 is SQVTM and CDR2 is ANQGSEA. The CDR3 coding sequence is TGCAGCGTCCAACCGCAGGGGGCAGATACGCAGTATTTT. Translation gives CSVQPQGADTQYF.